What follows describes a single T cell receptor beta chain. In the study's own analysis: Nucleated cell counts were estimated from reference gene primer amplification. Some clones are missing from TCRdb's copy, which holds only in-frame ones; the method was immunoSEQ multiplex PCR. V and J calls and clone size are as listed in that table; D and trimming were resolved from the DNA. This sample has 85,000 to 110,000 clones; approximately 90% occur once, and the top ten carry approximately 3.1%. This sample is part of a study of blood T cell repertoires in COVID-19. About the study: There were acute and convalescent COVID-19 samples, and they came from the United States, Italy and Spain. In each case, the material was cDNA or gDNA derived from T cells, B-cell-depleted T cells, or PBMCs.

CDR1 and CDR2 (germline): MRHNA, SNTAGT. With 9 bases removed from V and 6 bases from J, the gap between germline ends came to 11 bases. CDR3 size: 12 residues. This chain connects TRBV6-4 to TRBJ2-2; D is perhaps TRBD1 (5 bases). Input material: peripheral blood. The origin of this receptor is a man in his fifties or sixties in a cohort sampled during active COVID-19. CDR3 bases: TGTGCCAGTGGCCAGGGCCCCGGGGAGCTGTTTTTT. Protein sequence: CASGQGPGELFF.